This T cell receptor (beta chain) appears in the sequencing data of a study of blood T cell repertoires in COVID-19. Across the whole study: Sources were T cells, B-cell-depleted T cells, or PBMCs; the material itself was cDNA or gDNA.

Repertoires were generated with immunoSEQ multiplex PCR, while TCRdb's copy carries only in-frame clones and drops some. The repertoire holds hundreds of thousands of clones, 88% seen once, with 1.2% to 1.5% in the top ten. The CDR3 has 14 amino acids. CDR1 is SGHTA and CDR2 is FQGTGA in the germline V gene. V was shortened by 4 bases and J by 4 bases, with 13 bases between the two germline ends. The chain carries TRBV7-3 and TRBJ1-1; tentative D call: TRBD1 (6 bases). The sequencing input was peripheral blood. This receptor was obtained from a man at least 80 years old with acute or convalescent COVID-19. In nucleotides, the CDR3 is TGTGCCAGCAGCTCGGGACACTCGAGCACTGAAGCTTTCTTT. Protein sequence: CASSSGHSSTEAFF.